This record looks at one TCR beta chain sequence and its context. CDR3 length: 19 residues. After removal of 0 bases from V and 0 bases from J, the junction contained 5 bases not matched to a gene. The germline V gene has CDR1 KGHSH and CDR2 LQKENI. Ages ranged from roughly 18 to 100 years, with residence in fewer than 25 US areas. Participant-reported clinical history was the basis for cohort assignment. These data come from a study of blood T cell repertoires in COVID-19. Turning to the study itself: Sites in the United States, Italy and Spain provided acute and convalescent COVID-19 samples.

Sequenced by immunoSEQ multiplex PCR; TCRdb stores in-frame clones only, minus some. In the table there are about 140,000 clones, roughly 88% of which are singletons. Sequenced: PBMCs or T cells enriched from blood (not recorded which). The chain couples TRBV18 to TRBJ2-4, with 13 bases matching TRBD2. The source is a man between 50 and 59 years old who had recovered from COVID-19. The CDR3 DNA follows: TGTGCCAGCTCACCACCGGGACTAGCGGGGAGCTCAGCCAAAAACATTCAGTACTTC. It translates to CASSPPGLAGSSAKNIQYF.